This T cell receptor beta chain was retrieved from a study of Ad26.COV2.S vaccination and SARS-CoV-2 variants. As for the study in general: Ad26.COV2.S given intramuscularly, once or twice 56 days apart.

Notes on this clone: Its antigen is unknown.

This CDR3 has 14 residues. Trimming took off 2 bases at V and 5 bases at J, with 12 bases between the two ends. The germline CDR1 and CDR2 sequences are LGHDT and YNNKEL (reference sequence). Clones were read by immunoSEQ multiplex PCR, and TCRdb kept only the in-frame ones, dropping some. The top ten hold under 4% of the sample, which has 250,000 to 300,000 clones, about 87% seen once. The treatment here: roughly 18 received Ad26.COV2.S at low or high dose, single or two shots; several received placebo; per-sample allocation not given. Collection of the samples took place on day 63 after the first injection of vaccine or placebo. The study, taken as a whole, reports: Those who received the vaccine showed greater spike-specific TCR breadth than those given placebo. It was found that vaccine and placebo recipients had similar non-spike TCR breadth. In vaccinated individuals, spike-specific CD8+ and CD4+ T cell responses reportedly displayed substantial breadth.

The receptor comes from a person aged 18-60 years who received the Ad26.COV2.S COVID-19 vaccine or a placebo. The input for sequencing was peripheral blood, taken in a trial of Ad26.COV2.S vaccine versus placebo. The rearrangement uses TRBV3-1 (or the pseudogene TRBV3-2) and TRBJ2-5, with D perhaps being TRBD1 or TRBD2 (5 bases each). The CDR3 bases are TGTGCCAGCAGCCAACAGGGAGATGGGGAGACCCAGTACTTC. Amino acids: CASSQQGDGETQYF.